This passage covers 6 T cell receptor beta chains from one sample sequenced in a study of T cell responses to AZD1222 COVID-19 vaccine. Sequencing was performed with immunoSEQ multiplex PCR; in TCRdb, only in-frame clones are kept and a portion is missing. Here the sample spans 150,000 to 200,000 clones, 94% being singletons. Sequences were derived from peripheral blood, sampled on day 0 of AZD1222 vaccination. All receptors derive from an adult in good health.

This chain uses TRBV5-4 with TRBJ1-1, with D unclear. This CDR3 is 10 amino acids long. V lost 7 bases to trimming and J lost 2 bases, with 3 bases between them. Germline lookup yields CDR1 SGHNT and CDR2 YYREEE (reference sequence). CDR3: CASGNTEAFF. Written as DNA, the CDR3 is TGTGCCAGCGGCAACACTGAAGCTTTCTTT.

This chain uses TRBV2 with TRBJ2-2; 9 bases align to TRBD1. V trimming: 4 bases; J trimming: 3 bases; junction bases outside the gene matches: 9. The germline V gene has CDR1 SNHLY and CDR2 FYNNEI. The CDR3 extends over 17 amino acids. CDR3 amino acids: CASSGTGTGMYTGELFF. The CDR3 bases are TGTGCCAGCAGTGGAACCGGGACAGGGATGTACACCGGGGAGCTGTTTTTT.

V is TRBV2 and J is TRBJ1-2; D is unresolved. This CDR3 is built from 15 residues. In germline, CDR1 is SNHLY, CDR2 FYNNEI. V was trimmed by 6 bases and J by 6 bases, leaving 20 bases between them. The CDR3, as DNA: TGTGCCAGCAGCACTACCGAACAGCTAATTAATGGCTACACCTTC. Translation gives CASSTTEQLINGYTF. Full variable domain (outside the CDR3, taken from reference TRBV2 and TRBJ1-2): EPEVTQTPSHQVTQMGQEVILRCVPISNHLYFYWYRQILGQKVEFLVSFYNNEISEKSEIFDDQFSVERPDGSNFTLKIRSTKLEDSAMYFCASSTTEQLINGYTFGSGTRLTVV.

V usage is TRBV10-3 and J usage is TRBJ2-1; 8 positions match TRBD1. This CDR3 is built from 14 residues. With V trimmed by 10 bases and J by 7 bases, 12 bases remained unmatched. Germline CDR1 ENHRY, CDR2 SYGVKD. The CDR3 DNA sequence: TGTGCCACGCACATGACAGGGGCGCAGAATGAGCAGTTCTTC. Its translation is CATHMTGAQNEQFF.

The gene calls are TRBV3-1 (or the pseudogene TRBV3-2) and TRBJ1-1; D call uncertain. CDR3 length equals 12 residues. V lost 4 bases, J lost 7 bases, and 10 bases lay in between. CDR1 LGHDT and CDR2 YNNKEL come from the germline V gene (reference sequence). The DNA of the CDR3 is TGTGCCAGCAGCCTCCGTGGGATTGAAGCTTTCTTT. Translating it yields CASSLRGIEAFF.

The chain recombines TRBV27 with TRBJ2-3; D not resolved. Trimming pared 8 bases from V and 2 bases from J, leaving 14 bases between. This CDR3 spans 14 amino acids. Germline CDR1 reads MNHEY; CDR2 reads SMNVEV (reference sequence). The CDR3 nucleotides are TGTGCCAGCTACCGGAGACACCACACAGATACGCAGTATTTT. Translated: CASYRRHHTDTQYF.